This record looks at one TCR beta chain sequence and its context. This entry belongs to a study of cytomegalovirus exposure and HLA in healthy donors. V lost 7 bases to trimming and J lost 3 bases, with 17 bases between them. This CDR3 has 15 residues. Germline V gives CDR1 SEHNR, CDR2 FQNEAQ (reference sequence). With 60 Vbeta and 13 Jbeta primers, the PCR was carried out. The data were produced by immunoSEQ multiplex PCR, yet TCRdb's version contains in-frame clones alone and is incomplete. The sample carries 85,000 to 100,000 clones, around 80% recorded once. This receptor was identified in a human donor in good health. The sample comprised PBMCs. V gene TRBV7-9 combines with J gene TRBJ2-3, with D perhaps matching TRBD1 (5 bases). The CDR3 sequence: CASTSSRGVTDTQYF. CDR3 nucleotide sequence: TGTGCCAGCACCTCATCTAGGGGCGTTACAGATACGCAGTATTTT.